The 16 T cell receptor beta chains listed next were all sequenced from one sample in a study of T-cell reconstitution after alpha-beta-depleted transplantation in children. Unique molecular identifiers were incorporated into the prepared TCRbeta library. A single record per CDR3 protein comes from TCRdb applying MiXCR to the PCR reads. This table has 500,000 to 750,000 distinct CDR3 sequences, 10% to 15% appearing once. This specimen was PBMCs, mostly from graft donor cells, taken 360 days after TCRalphabeta/CD19-depleted stem cell transplant. The receptors were sampled from a male patient between 10 and 17 years old who had a stem cell transplant for acute myeloid leukemia, so the T cells may come from the graft donor.

The chain couples TRBV29-1 to TRBJ1-4, with D unresolved. Trimming took 1 base from V and 8 from J, leaving 20 bases between them. The length of the CDR3 is 16 residues. Germline values: CDR1 SQVTM, CDR2 ANQGSEA. The CDR3 region is CSVEGRSEGSGEKLFF. CDR3 coding DNA: TGCAGCGTTGAAGGAAGGTCTGAGGGCTCAGGCGAAAAACTGTTTTTT.

This clonotype was seen ten or more times. The chain is built from TRBV29-1 and TRBJ2-7, with a tentative D call TRBD2 (5 bases). Germline V CDR1 and CDR2: SQVTM, ANQGSEA. Deletions cut 7 bases from V and 3 bases from J, with 19 bases between. This CDR3 spans 14 amino acids. CDR3 DNA sequence: TGCAGCGCCGTGGCGGGTATTCCTAACTACGAGCAGTACTTC. Its translation: CSAVAGIPNYEQYF.

This sequence joins TRBV23-1 and TRBJ2-7; D may match TRBD1 or TRBD2 (6 bases each). TRBV23-1 is identified as an open reading frame with a role that is uncertain. V gave up 8 bases and J gave up 0 bases, with 35 bases separating them. This CDR3 contains 21 residues. CDR3: CASPWRGSSAFRRQDSYEQYF. CDR3 coding DNA: TGCGCCAGCCCTTGGAGGGGATCGTCGGCCTTTCGGAGACAGGACTCCTACGAGCAGTACTTC.

This clonotype was observed a few times. This chain joins TRBV30 and TRBJ2-7; no clear D gene. The CDR3 covers 13 residues. V gave up 2 bases and J gave up 3 bases, with 11 bases separating them. Per the germline V gene, CDR1 is GTSNPN and CDR2 is SVGIG (reference sequence). CDR3 DNA: TGTGCCTGGAGTTCTGGGGAAGGCTACGAGCAGTACTTC. Translation: CAWSSGEGYEQYF.

V gene TRBV29-1 combines with J gene TRBJ2-7; tentatively, D is TRBD1 (6 bases). Looked up from germline, CDR1 is SQVTM and CDR2 is ANQGSEA. Trimming took 6 bases from V and 0 from J, leaving 15 bases between them. This CDR3 has 14 residues. DNA for the CDR3: TGCAGCGTATTCAGGGGATCCCCCTCCTACGAGCAGTACTTC. Residues: CSVFRGSPSYEQYF.

This clonotype was seen a few times. The CDR3 sequence: CASTGTSGSINEQFF. In DNA form, the CDR3 reads TGCGCCAGCACAGGGACTAGCGGGAGTATAAATGAGCAGTTCTTC. V and J are TRBV5-1 and TRBJ2-1, with 14 bases fitting TRBD2. V dropped 6 bases and J dropped 7; count of bases not matched to a gene: 6. The CDR3 is made up of 15 amino acids. The germline V gene has CDR1 SGHRS and CDR2 YFSETQ.

Many counts were recorded for this clonotype. This rearrangement joins TRBV28 to TRBJ2-7; D is uncertain. From germline, CDR1 is MDHEN and CDR2 SYDVKM. Trimming shortened V by 8 bases and J by 2 bases, and 4 bases separated the two germline ends. This CDR3 is built from 10 residues. This CDR3 is CASGTYEQYF. The CDR3 DNA reads as TGTGCCAGCGGGACCTACGAGCAGTACTTC.

This clonotype was counted between two and nine times. The V gene is TRBV24-1, the J gene TRBJ2-3, with TRBD1 matching 7 bases. CDR3 size: 14 residues. The germline V gene has CDR1 KGHDR and CDR2 SFDVKD. V lost 4 bases and J lost 3; bases outside the gene matches: 3. Written as DNA, the CDR3 is TGTGCCACCAGTGACTACAGGGGAACAGATACGCAGTATTTT. Encoded protein: CATSDYRGTDTQYF.

This clonotype was counted a few times. The chain uses TRBV20-1 and TRBJ2-3; D not certain. The CDR3 sequence is 13 residues long. Deletions cut 6 bases from V and 6 bases from J, with 16 bases between. Germline values: CDR1 DFQATT, CDR2 SNEGSKA (reference sequence). CDR3 coding DNA: TGCAGTGCCACCTCCAAGGCGCGGGATACGCAGTATTTT. This encodes CSATSKARDTQYF.

The chain combines TRBV7-2 with TRBJ2-5; D is unresolved. V was shortened by 8 bases and J by 2 bases, with 15 bases between the two germline ends. Germline V gene lookup returns CDR1 SGHTA and CDR2 FQGNSA. CDR3 length: 14 residues. The CDR3 DNA follows: TGTGCCAGCGAACCTGGATTGGGTCAAGAGACCCAGTACTTC. Its translation is CASEPGLGQETQYF.

J is TRBJ2-1 and V is TRBV3-1; 8 bases fit TRBD1. CDR1 is LGHDT and CDR2 is YNNKEL in the germline V gene (reference sequence). The CDR3 extends over 15 amino acids. With 4 bases clipped from V and 8 bases from J, the junction kept 10 bases outside the gene matches. The CDR3 reads CASSLSGGPLDEQFF. DNA for the CDR3: TGTGCCAGCAGCCTATCAGGGGGCCCCCTCGATGAGCAGTTCTTC.

This clonotype was counted between two and nine times. The chain is built from TRBV20-1 and TRBJ2-2, with TRBD1 as a possible D gene (6 bases). V was shortened by 6 bases and J by 3 bases, with 14 bases between the two germline ends. Germline values: CDR1 DFQATT, CDR2 SNEGSKA (reference sequence). The CDR3 covers 14 residues. The CDR3 loop is CSATGFGYTGELFF. The CDR3 DNA reads as TGCAGTGCAACAGGGTTTGGGTACACCGGGGAGCTGTTTTTT.

This chain connects TRBV20-1 to TRBJ2-2, with D maybe TRBD1 (5 bases). The CDR3 loop spans 16 amino acids. Trimming left V 1 base short and J 3 bases short, with 15 bases between. CDR1 DFQATT and CDR2 SNEGSKA come from the germline V gene (reference sequence). CDR3 nucleotide sequence: TGCAGTGCTAGAGCGTCAGGGCCTACGGACACCGGGGAGCTGTTTTTT. It encodes CSARASGPTDTGELFF.

A few counts support this clonotype. The chain recombines TRBV4-3 with TRBJ2-1, with D maybe TRBD2 (6 bases). Germline CDR1 LGHNA, CDR2 YSLEER. Trimming removed 3 bases from V and 3 bases from J, with 15 bases in between. CDR3 length: 16 residues. The DNA of the CDR3 is TGCGCCAGCAGCCACGAAACTAGCCAATACTACAATGAGCAGTTCTTC. This encodes CASSHETSQYYNEQFF.

The sample holds a few counts of this clonotype. The rearrangement uses TRBV6-5 and TRBJ2-7; TRBD1 matches at 9 bases. V trimming: 2 bases; J trimming: 6 bases; junction bases outside the gene matches: 5. CDR1 and CDR2 (germline): MNHEY, SVGAGI. The CDR3 runs 14 residues. CDR3: CASSYTGTGSEQYF. The CDR3 nucleotides read TGTGCCAGCAGTTACACCGGGACAGGGAGCGAGCAGTACTTC.

This clonotype appeared many times. The rearrangement joins TRBV21-1 to TRBJ2-1; TRBD1 reflects the table's D call only, with no check against the DNA. TRBV21-1 is noted as a pseudogene. This CDR3 spans 19 amino acids. DNA for the CDR3: TGTGCCAGCAGCAAAAAGAGGAAGGACAGCGCCGATCTCTACAATGAGCAGTTCTTC. Translated, it gives CASSKKRKDSADLYNEQFF.